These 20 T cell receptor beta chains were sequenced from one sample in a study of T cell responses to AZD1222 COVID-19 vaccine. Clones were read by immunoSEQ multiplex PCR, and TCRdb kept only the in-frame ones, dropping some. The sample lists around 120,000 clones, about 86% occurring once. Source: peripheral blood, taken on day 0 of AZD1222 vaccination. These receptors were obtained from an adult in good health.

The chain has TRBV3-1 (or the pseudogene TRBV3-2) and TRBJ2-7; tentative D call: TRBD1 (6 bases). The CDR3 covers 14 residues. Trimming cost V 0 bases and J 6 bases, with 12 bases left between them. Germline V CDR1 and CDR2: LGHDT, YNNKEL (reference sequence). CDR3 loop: CASSQESRGGEQYF. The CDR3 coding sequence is TGTGCCAGCAGCCAAGAGTCCAGGGGTGGCGAGCAGTACTTC.

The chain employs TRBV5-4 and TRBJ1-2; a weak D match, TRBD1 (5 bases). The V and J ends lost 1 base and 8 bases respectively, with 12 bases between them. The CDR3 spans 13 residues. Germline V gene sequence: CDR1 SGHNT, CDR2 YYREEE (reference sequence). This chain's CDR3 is CASSLFRRAGYTF. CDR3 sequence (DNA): TGTGCCAGCAGCTTGTTTCGCAGGGCAGGCTACACCTTC. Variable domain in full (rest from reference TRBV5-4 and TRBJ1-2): ETGVTQSPTHLIKTRGQQVTLRCSSQSGHNTVSWYQQALGQGPQFIFQYYREEENGRGNFPPRFSGLQFPNYSSELNVNALELDDSALYLCASSLFRRAGYTFGSGTRLTVV.

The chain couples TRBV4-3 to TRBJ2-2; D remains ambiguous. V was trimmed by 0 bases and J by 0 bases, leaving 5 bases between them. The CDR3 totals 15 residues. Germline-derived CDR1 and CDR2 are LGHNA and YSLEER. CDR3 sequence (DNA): TGCGCCAGCAGCCAAGAAGGGTCGAACACCGGGGAGCTGTTTTTT. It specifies CASSQEGSNTGELFF.

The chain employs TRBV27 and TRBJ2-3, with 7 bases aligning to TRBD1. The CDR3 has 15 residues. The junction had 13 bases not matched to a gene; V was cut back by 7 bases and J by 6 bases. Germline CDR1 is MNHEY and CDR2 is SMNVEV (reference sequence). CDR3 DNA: TGTGCCAGCACACTACCGGGACAGCCCAATGATACGCAGTATTTT. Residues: CASTLPGQPNDTQYF.

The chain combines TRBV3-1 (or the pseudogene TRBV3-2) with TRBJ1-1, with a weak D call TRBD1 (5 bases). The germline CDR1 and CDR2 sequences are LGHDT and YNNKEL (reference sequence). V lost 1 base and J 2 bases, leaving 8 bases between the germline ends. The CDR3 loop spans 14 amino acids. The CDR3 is CASSQVRGNTEAFF. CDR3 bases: TGTGCCAGCAGCCAAGTTCGGGGCAACACTGAAGCTTTCTTT.

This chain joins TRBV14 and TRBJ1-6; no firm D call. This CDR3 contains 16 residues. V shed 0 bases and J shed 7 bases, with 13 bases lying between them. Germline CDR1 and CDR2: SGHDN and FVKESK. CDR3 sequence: CASSQEGGRLNSPLHF. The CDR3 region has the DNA TGTGCCAGCAGCCAAGAAGGTGGCAGGCTAAATTCACCCCTCCACTTT.

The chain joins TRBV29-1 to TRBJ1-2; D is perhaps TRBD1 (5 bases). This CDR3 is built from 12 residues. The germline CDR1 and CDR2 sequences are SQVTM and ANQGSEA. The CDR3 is CLGGTLGYGYTF. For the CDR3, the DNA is TGCTTAGGCGGGACGCTAGGCTATGGCTACACCTTC.

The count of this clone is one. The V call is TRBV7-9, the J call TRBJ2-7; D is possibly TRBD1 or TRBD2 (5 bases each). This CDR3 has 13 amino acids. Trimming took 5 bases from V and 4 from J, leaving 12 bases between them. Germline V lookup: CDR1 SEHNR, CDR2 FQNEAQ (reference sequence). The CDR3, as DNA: TGTGCCAGCAGCCCCCGGGACCGTTACGAGCAGTACTTC. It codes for CASSPRDRYEQYF.

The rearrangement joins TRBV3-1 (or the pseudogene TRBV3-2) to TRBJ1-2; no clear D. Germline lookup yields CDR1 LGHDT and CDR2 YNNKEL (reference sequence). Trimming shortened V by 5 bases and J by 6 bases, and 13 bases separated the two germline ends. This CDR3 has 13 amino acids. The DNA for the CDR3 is TGTGCCAGCAGCGCAGGAGGGTGGGATGGCTACACCTTC. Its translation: CASSAGGWDGYTF.

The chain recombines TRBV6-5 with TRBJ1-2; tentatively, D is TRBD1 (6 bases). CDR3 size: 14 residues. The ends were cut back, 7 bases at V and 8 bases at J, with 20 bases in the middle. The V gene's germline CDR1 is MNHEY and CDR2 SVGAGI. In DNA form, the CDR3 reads TGTGCCAGCACTTTGGACAGTTCGGGGGGAGGCTACACCTTC. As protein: CASTLDSSGGGYTF.

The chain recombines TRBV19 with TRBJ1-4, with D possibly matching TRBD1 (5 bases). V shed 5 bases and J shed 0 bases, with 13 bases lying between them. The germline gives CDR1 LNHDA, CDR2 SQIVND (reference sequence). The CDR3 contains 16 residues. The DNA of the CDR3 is TGTGCCAGTAGTCGCCTTGGGGGGGCAACTAATGAAAAACTGTTTTTT. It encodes CASSRLGGATNEKLFF.

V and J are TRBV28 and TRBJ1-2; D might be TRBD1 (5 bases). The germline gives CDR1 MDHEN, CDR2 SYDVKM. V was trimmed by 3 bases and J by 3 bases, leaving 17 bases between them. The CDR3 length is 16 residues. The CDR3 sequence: CASSLGGLGLDYGYTF. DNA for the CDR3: TGTGCCAGCAGTTTGGGGGGTTTAGGATTGGACTATGGCTACACCTTC.

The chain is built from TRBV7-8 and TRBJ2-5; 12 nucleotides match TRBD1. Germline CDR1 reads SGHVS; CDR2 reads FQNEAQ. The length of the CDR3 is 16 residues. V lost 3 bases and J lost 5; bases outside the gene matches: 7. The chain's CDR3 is CASSFTGTGGLETQYF. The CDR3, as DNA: TGTGCCAGCAGCTTCACCGGGACAGGGGGCTTGGAGACCCAGTACTTC.

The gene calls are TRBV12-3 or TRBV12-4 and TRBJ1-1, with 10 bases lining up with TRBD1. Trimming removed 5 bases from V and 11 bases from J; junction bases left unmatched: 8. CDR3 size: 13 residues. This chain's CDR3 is CASSKTGGWVAFF. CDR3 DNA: TGTGCCAGCAGTAAGACAGGGGGCTGGGTGGCTTTCTTT.

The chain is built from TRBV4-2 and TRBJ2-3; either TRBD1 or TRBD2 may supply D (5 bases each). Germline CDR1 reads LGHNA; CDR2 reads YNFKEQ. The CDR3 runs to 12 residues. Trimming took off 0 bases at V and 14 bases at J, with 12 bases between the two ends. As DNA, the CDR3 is TGTGCCAGCAGCCAAGAGGGACCCGTGTCGTATTTT. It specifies CASSQEGPVSYF.

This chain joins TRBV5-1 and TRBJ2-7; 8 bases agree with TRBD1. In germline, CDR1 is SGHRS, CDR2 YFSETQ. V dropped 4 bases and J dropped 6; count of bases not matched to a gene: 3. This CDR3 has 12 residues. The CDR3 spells CASSQDRGEQYF. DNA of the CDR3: TGCGCCAGCAGCCAAGACAGGGGCGAGCAGTACTTC.

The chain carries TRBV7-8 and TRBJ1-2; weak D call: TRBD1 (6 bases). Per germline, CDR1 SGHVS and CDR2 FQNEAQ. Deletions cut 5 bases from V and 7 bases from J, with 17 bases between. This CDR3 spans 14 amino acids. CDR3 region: CASSRGRGALGYTF. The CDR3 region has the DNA TGTGCCAGCAGCCGAGGGAGGGGGGCCCTTGGCTACACCTTC.

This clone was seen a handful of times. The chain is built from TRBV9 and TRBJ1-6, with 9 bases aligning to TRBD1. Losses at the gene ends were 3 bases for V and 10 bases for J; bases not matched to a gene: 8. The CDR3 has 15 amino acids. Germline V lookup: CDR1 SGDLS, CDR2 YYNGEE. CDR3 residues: CASSATGTGLSPLHF. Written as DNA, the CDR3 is TGTGCCAGCAGCGCTACCGGGACAGGGCTGTCACCCCTCCACTTT. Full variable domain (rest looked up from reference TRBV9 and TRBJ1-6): DSGVTQTPKHLITATGQRVTLRCSPRSGDLSVYWYQQSLDQGLQFLIQYYNGEERAKGNILERFSAQQFPDLHSELNLSSLELGDSALYFCASSATGTGLSPLHFGNGTRLTVT.

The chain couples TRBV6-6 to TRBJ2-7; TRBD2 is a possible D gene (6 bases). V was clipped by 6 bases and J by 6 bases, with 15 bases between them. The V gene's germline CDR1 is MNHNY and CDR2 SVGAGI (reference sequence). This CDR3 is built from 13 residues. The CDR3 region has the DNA TGTGCCAGCAGGTCCGGGGGTGGGTCCGAGCAGTACTTC. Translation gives CASRSGGGSEQYF.

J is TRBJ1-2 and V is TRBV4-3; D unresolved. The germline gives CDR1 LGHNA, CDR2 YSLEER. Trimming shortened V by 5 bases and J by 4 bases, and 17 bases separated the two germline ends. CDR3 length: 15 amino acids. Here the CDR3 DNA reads TGCGCCAGCAGCAGTCAAGTCAGAGCGACCTATGGCTACACCTTC. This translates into CASSSQVRATYGYTF.